This T cell receptor (beta chain) is drawn from a study of blood T cell repertoires in COVID-19. In the authors' methods: Estimation of nucleated cell counts relied on the amplification of reference gene primers. Produced via immunoSEQ multiplex PCR; TCRdb's table is partial and in-frame only. D and trimming come from the DNA, and the V and J calls and clone size come from that table. This table has 200,000 or so clones, 88% appearing once. Those enrolled, adults aged about 18 to 89 years, came from about two dozen US areas. Membership in each cohort depended on participant-reported clinical history. V dropped 4 bases and J dropped 5; count of bases not matched to a gene: 5. Germline CDR1 reads SGHTA; CDR2 reads FQGNSA. CDR3 length equals 16 residues.

The source of this sequence is a woman aged 40 to 49 with acute COVID-19. Sequences were obtained from PBMCs or T cells enriched from blood (not recorded which). The chain has TRBV7-2 and TRBJ2-3; 14 bases line up with TRBD2. For the CDR3, the DNA is TGTGCCAGCAGCTCGACTAGCGGGAGGGCCGTAGATACGCAGTATTTT. Its protein is CASSSTSGRAVDTQYF.